This TCR beta chain was identified during a study of blood T cell repertoires in COVID-19. Overall study context: Specimens from acute and convalescent COVID-19 originated in the United States, Italy and Spain. Sample material is recorded as cDNA or gDNA derived from T cells, B-cell-depleted T cells, or PBMCs.

V lost 3 bases and J lost 5, with 16 bases in between. This CDR3 spans 15 amino acids. Germline CDR1 and CDR2: SGHTA and FQGNSA. TCRdb's copy holds only in-frame clones and misses some; the assay was immunoSEQ multiplex PCR. The sample carries a few hundred thousand clones, approximately 86% recorded once. This clonotype was obtained from a woman under 30 with acute or convalescent COVID-19. The sample comprised peripheral blood. The chain has TRBV7-2 and TRBJ1-2; D is undetermined. This CDR3 is CASSLSLGREYGYTF. In DNA, the CDR3 is TGTGCCAGCAGCTTGAGCTTAGGGCGGGAATATGGCTACACCTTC.